This T cell receptor beta chain was documented in a study of blood T cell repertoires in COVID-19. About the research overall: Whether acute or convalescent, the COVID-19 samples came from the United States, Italy and Spain. Sources were T cells, B-cell-depleted T cells, or PBMCs; the material itself was cDNA or gDNA.

This CDR3 comprises 14 residues. V was trimmed by 4 bases and J by 5 bases, leaving 13 bases between them. In the original processing: Counts of nucleated cells, estimated from reference gene primer amplification, were obtained. The table came from immunoSEQ multiplex PCR; TCRdb's copy has only in-frame clones and leaves some out. V and J calls and clone size are given by that table; D and trimming were obtained from the DNA. The profile shows 200,000 to 250,000 clones, approximately 90% of them singletons. Cohort allocation depended upon clinical history that participants reported. The sequence was obtained from a woman under 30 in a cohort exposed to, infected with or recovered from COVID-19 (not recorded which). The J gene is TRBJ1-5, the V gene TRBV5-3; D gene unclear. TRBV5-3 is classed as an ORF, of uncertain function. Sequencing was performed on PBMCs or T cells enriched from blood (not recorded which). The CDR3 bases are TGTGCCAGAAGCGGGTGGACTGCCGATCAGCCCCAGCATTTT. Its protein product is CARSGWTADQPQHF.